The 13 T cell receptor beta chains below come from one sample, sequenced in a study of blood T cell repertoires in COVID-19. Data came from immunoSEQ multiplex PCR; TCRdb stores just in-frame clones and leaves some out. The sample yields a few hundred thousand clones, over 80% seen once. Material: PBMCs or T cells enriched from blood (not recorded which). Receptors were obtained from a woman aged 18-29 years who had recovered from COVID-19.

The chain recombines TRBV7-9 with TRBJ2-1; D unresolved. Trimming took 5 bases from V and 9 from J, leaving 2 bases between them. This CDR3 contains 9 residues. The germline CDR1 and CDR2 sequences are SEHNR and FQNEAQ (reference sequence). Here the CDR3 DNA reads TGTGCCAGCAGCCTTGAGCAGTTCTTC. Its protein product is CASSLEQFF.

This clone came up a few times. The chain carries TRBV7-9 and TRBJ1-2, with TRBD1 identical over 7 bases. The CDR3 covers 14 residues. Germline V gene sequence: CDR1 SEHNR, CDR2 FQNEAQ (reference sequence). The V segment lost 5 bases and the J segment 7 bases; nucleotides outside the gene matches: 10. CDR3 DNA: TGTGCCAGCAGCATTCGACAGGGCTTATCTGGCTACACCTTC. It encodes CASSIRQGLSGYTF.

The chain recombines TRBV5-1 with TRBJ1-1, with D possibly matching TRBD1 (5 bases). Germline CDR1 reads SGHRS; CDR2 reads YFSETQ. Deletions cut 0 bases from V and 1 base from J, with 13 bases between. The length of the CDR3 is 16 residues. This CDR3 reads CASSLEGGAGNTEAFF. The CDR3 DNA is TGCGCCAGCAGCTTGGAGGGAGGGGCAGGGAACACTGAAGCTTTCTTT. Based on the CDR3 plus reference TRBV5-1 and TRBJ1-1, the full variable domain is KAGVTQTPRYLIKTRGQQVTLSCSPISGHRSVSWYQQTPGQGLQFLFEYFSETQRNKGNFPGRFSGRQFSNSRSEMNVSTLELGDSALYLCASSLEGGAGNTEAFFGQGTRLTVV.

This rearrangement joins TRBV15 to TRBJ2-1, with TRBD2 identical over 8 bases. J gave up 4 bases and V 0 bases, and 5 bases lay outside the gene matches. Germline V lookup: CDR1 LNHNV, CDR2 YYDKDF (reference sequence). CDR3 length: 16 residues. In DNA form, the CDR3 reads TGTGCCACCAGCAGAGATTACGCGGGAGGTTACAATGAGCAGTTCTTC. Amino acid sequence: CATSRDYAGGYNEQFF.

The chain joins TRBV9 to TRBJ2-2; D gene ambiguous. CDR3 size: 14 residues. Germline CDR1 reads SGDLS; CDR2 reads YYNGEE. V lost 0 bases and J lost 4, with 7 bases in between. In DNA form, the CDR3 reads TGTGCCAGCAGCGTAGAGGAGTTCACCGGGGAGCTGTTTTTT. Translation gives CASSVEEFTGELFF. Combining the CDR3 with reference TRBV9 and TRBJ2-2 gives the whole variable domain DSGVTQTPKHLITATGQRVTLRCSPRSGDLSVYWYQQSLDQGLQFLIQYYNGEERAKGNILERFSAQQFPDLHSELNLSSLELGDSALYFCASSVEEFTGELFFGEGSRLTVL.

CDR3 in amino acids: CASSQDVGLAVDNEQFF. The CDR3 nucleotides are TGCGCCAGCAGCCAAGACGTAGGACTAGCGGTTGACAATGAGCAGTTCTTC. J is TRBJ2-1 and V is TRBV4-3; 10 positions agree with TRBD2. The germline V gene has CDR1 LGHNA and CDR2 YSLEER. CDR3 length: 17 amino acids. V shed 0 bases, J shed 5 bases, and the junction held 7 bases outside the gene matches.

The CDR3 region has the DNA TGTGCCAGCAGCTTAGGTCGCCAGGAGGGTGCAGATACGCAGTATTTT. Residues: CASSLGRQEGADTQYF. The V gene is TRBV11-2, the J gene TRBJ2-3, with D possibly TRBD2 on 6 matching bases. The CDR3 covers 16 residues. CDR1 and CDR2 from the germline V gene are SGHAT and FQNNGV. The germline V and J ends were trimmed by 1 base and 4 bases, with 15 bases remaining between them.

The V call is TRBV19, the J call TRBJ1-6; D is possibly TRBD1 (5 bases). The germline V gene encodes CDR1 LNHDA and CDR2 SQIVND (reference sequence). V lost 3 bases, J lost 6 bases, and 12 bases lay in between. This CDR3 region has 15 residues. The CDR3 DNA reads TGTGCCAGTAGTATTAACCCGACAGCTAATTCACCCCTCCACTTT. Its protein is CASSINPTANSPLHF.

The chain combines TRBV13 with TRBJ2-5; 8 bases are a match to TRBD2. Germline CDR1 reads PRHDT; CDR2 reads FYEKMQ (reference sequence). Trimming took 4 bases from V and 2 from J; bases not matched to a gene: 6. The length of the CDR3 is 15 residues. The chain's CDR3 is CASSSGTRLQETQYF. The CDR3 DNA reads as TGTGCCAGCAGCTCCGGGACTAGGCTTCAAGAGACCCAGTACTTC.

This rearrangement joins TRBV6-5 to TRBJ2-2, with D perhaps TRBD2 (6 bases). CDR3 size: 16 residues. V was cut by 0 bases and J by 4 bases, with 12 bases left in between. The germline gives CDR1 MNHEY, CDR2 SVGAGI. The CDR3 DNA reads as TGTGCCAGCAGTTACTCAACCGGGACTTTCACCGGGGAGCTGTTTTTT. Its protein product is CASSYSTGTFTGELFF.

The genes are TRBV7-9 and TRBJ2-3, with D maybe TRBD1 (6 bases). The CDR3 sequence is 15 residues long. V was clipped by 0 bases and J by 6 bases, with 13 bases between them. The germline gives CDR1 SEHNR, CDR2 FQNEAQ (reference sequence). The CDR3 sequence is CASSLAQGIRDTQYF. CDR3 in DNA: TGTGCCAGCAGCTTAGCCCAGGGGATTAGGGATACGCAGTATTTT.

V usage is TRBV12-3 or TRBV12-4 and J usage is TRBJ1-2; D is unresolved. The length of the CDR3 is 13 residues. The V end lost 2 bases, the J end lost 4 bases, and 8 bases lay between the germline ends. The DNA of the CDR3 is TGTGCCAGCAGTTTAACCCACAGCTATGGCTACACCTTC. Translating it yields CASSLTHSYGYTF.

The CDR3 DNA reads TGCGCCAGCAGCCCAGCACCCTCCGGGACAGGAGATGAAAAACTGTTTTTT. Translated: CASSPAPSGTGDEKLFF. The chain has TRBV5-1 and TRBJ1-4; 8 positions match TRBD1. V was pared by 4 bases and J by 6 bases, with 14 bases of the junction left unmatched. Germline loops: CDR1 SGHRS, CDR2 YFSETQ. This CDR3 contains 17 residues.